This TCR beta chain was sequenced for a study of ipilimumab plus nivolumab after autologous stem cell transplantation. Study overall: Patients received a median of about five ipilimumab and about 8 nivolumab doses. General study results and limits: Per the authors, repertoire, Treg and microbiota data justify further study.

Checkpoint therapy with ipilimumab 1 mg/kg began 14 to 28 days after transplant. In regard to this clone: No antigen is known for it.

The data were produced by immunoSEQ multiplex PCR, yet TCRdb's version contains in-frame clones alone and is incomplete. The table has around 19,000 clones, roughly four fifths seen once; the top ten hold approximately 6.8%. CDR1 is LGHNT, CDR2 FRNRAP, per germline. The CDR3 covers 15 residues. V was clipped by 5 bases and J by 3 bases; unmatched bases: 3. The sequences come from PBMCs, collected in a trial of ipilimumab plus nivolumab as post-transplant consolidation. The rearrangement joins TRBV12-5 to TRBJ2-1; 11 nucleotides agree with TRBD2. The receptor's source is a male donor with diffuse large B-cell lymphoma. The CDR3 coding sequence is TGTGCTAGTGGTCCACTAGCGGGGGTCTACAATGAGCAGTTCTTC. Residues: CASGPLAGVYNEQFF.